The clone carrying this T cell receptor (beta chain) has at least ten counts. The TCR beta CDR3 regions underwent amplification from RNA transcripts. The library came from an HTBI-primed first-round RT-PCR and a second-round multiplex PCR. TCRdb redid the calling of the multiplex PCR reads with MiXCR, one entry per CDR3 protein. The data show approximately 540,000 distinct CDR3 sequences, about 35% seen once. The data were taken from a study of Graves' ophthalmopathy and Graves' hyperthyroidism. CDR3 length: 13 residues. The V gene end was trimmed by 5 bases and the J gene end by 6 bases; junction bases not matched to a gene: 3. Germline CDR1 reads MNHNY; CDR2 reads SVGAGI (reference sequence).

The specimen sequenced was peripheral blood or thyroid tissue (not recorded which). The J gene is TRBJ1-5, the V gene TRBV6-6; 8 positions match TRBD1. The receptor was derived from an adult man with Graves' hyperthyroidism. CDR3 in DNA: TGTGCCAGCAGTGAGACAGGGGCTCAGCCCCAGCATTTT. Its protein is CASSETGAQPQHF.